The next 31 T cell receptor beta chains were all read from a single sample in a study of blood T cell repertoires in COVID-19. The repertoire was sequenced with immunoSEQ multiplex PCR; TCRdb's copy has only in-frame clones and lacks some. Among fewer than 25,000 clones listed, about 92% were seen once. Sample: peripheral blood. The receptors stem from a man in his 70s with acute or convalescent COVID-19.

The gene calls are TRBV24-1 and TRBJ2-1, with 9 bases that match TRBD1. The germline V gene has CDR1 KGHDR and CDR2 SFDVKD. V dropped 4 bases and J dropped 4; count of bases not matched to a gene: 7. There are 16 residues in the CDR3. The DNA for the CDR3 is TGTGCCACCAGTGACGCCTCCGGGACAGGGTACAATGAGCAGTTCTTC. It codes for CATSDASGTGYNEQFF.

The chain joins TRBV20-1 to TRBJ2-5; the D is unclear. This CDR3 has 14 amino acids. CDR1 is DFQATT and CDR2 is SNEGSKA in the germline V gene (reference sequence). Trimming cost V 3 bases and J 4 bases, with 15 bases left between them. CDR3 nucleotides: TGCAGTGCTAGTACTATTTTGGTAAGAGAGACCCAGTACTTC. The encoded protein is CSASTILVRETQYF.

V and J are TRBV5-1 and TRBJ2-7; TRBD2 matches 12 bases. J gave up 4 bases and V 4 bases, and 3 bases lay outside the gene matches. This CDR3 contains 14 residues. Looked up from germline, CDR1 is SGHRS and CDR2 is YFSETQ. CDR3 DNA: TGCGCCAGCAGCGAGGGACTAGCGGGTTACGAGCAGTACTTC. This encodes CASSEGLAGYEQYF.

The chain has TRBV19 and TRBJ2-1; possibly TRBD2 for D (6 bases). V lost 4 bases, J lost 2 bases, and 15 bases lay in between. The CDR3 length is 16 residues. CDR1 is LNHDA, CDR2 SQIVND, per germline (reference sequence). The CDR3 region has the DNA TGTGCCAGTAGTACTTCTTTTGGCGGGACCTACAATGAGCAGTTCTTC. This encodes CASSTSFGGTYNEQFF.

The rearrangement links TRBV28 to TRBJ2-2, with 7 bases identical to TRBD2. Germline V gene data show CDR1 as MDHEN and CDR2 as SYDVKM. J gave up 1 base and V 6 bases, and 5 bases lay outside the gene matches. This CDR3 spans 15 amino acids. CDR3 residues: CASRPSGENTGELFF. CDR3 bases: TGTGCCAGCAGGCCGAGCGGGGAGAACACCGGGGAGCTGTTTTTT.

This clone was found once. The chain employs TRBV7-2 and TRBJ1-5; 9 positions agree with TRBD1. The ends lost 1 base at V and 5 bases at J; junction bases unmatched: 3. The CDR3 spans 15 residues. Germline lookup yields CDR1 SGHTA and CDR2 FQGNSA. For the CDR3, the DNA is TGTGCCAGCAGCTTAGGACAGGGGGGGTATCAGCCCCAGCATTTT. Residues: CASSLGQGGYQPQHF.

The chain links TRBV7-2 to TRBJ2-1, with TRBD1 identical over 9 bases. With V trimmed by 5 bases and J by 4 bases, 6 bases remained unmatched. The germline V gene has CDR1 SGHTA and CDR2 FQGNSA. CDR3 length equals 15 residues. CDR3 sequence: CASSTDRGGYNEQFF. CDR3 nucleotides: TGTGCCAGCAGCACGGACAGGGGAGGATACAATGAGCAGTTCTTC.

This sequence joins TRBV21-1 and TRBJ2-2; the tabulated D call, TRBD1, remains unverified against the DNA. TRBV21-1 is a documented pseudogene. The CDR3 is 11 residues long. CDR3 nucleotides: TGTGCCATACATCACACCGGGGAGCTGTTTTTT. Translation: CAIHHTGELFF.

The chain joins TRBV10-2 to TRBJ2-1; D call uncertain. The V gene lost 0 bases and the J gene lost 4 bases, with 19 bases spanning the gap. Looked up from germline, CDR1 is WSHSY and CDR2 is SAAADI. This CDR3 is 18 amino acids long. The CDR3, as DNA: TGCGCCAGCAGTGAGTCGGTTCCGGGTCTGAAAAATTACAATGAGCAGTTCTTC. Its translation: CASSESVPGLKNYNEQFF.

The V and J genes are TRBV18 and TRBJ1-1; 7 bases are shared with TRBD1. V dropped 2 bases and J dropped 2; count of bases not matched to a gene: 2. Germline V gene data show CDR1 as KGHSH and CDR2 as LQKENI. The CDR3 is 14 residues long. CDR3 nucleotide sequence: TGTGCCAGCTCACCAGAGGGGGCTAACACTGAAGCTTTCTTT. It codes for CASSPEGANTEAFF.

The rearrangement uses TRBV5-1 and TRBJ1-4, with D possibly TRBD1 on 5 matching bases. From germline, CDR1 is SGHRS and CDR2 YFSETQ. Trimming stripped 2 bases from V and 7 bases from J, with 15 bases between. This CDR3 comprises 15 residues. CDR3 in DNA: TGCGCCAGCAGCTTAGAGGGCGGGGCAGGTGAAAAACTGTTTTTT. Its translation is CASSLEGGAGEKLFF.

The V call is TRBV6-5, the J call TRBJ2-7, with TRBD1 matching over 7 bases. The V and J ends lost 6 bases and 10 bases, in that order; junction bases with no gene match: 12. CDR1 MNHEY and CDR2 SVGAGI come from the germline V gene. CDR3 length equals 13 residues. CDR3 residues: CASSRGDRERQYF. CDR3 DNA sequence: TGTGCCAGCAGCCGTGGCGACAGGGAGAGACAGTACTTC.

The CDR3 here is CASSPTPGATPNQPQHF. CDR3 coding DNA: TGTGCCAGTAGTCCAACCCCAGGGGCGACGCCTAATCAGCCCCAGCATTTT. The chain recombines TRBV19 with TRBJ1-5, with TRBD1 as a possible D gene (6 bases). The CDR3 has 17 residues. CDR1 is LNHDA, CDR2 SQIVND, per germline (reference sequence). V lost 5 bases, J lost 4 bases, and 21 bases lay in between. Using reference TRBV19 and TRBJ1-5 for the parts outside the CDR3, the full variable domain is DGGITQSPKYLFRKEGQNVTLSCEQNLNHDAMYWYRQDPGQGLRLIYYSQIVNDFQKGDIAEGYSVSREKKESFPLTVTSAQKNPTAFYLCASSPTPGATPNQPQHFGDGTRLSIL.

The J gene is TRBJ2-2, the V gene TRBV5-4; D remains ambiguous. Germline-derived CDR1 and CDR2 are SGHNT and YYREEE (reference sequence). The CDR3 contains 14 residues. V was trimmed by 1 base and J by 7 bases, leaving 11 bases between them. In DNA form, the CDR3 reads TGTGCCAGCAGCTTGATGACTCCTGGCGGGGAGCTGTTTTTT. This sequence encodes CASSLMTPGGELFF.

The chain is built from TRBV19 and TRBJ1-3; D uncertain. Per germline, CDR1 LNHDA and CDR2 SQIVND (reference sequence). The length of the CDR3 is 15 residues. Trimming took 8 bases from V and 2 from J, leaving 16 bases between them. The CDR3 region has the DNA TGTGCCAGTTCGGCACAGAAACTCCCTGGAAACACCATATATTTT. Encoded protein: CASSAQKLPGNTIYF.

The genes are TRBV18 and TRBJ2-2, with D perhaps TRBD2 (5 bases). CDR3 length: 13 residues. Looked up from germline, CDR1 is KGHSH and CDR2 is LQKENI. The germline V and J ends were trimmed by 5 bases and 5 bases, with 9 bases remaining between them. For the CDR3, the DNA is TGTGCCAGCTCAGCGGCGGGTACCGGGGAGCTGTTTTTT. Amino acid sequence: CASSAAGTGELFF.

The rearrangement joins TRBV7-9 to TRBJ2-7, with 8 positions matching TRBD2. Germline V gene sequence: CDR1 SEHNR, CDR2 FQNEAQ (reference sequence). The CDR3 contains 15 residues. V lost 3 bases to trimming and J lost 6 bases; unmatched junction nucleotides: 10. The chain's CDR3 is CASSFGGADVSEQYF. CDR3 sequence (DNA): TGTGCCAGCAGCTTCGGGGGGGCGGATGTGTCCGAGCAGTACTTC.

The CDR3 DNA is TGTGCCAGCAGCAAAGCGCTCCGGGGACAGCCTTGCTCTGGAAACACCATATATTTT. Encoded protein: CASSKALRGQPCSGNTIYF. The V and J genes are TRBV21-1 and TRBJ1-3; TRBD1 was called by the table and not checked on the DNA. TRBV21-1 has pseudogene status. CDR3 length equals 19 residues.

This chain uses TRBV28 with TRBJ2-7, with 13 bases fitting TRBD2. After removal of 6 bases from V and 4 bases from J, the junction contained 6 bases not matched to a gene. The CDR3 runs to 15 residues. Looked up from germline, CDR1 is MDHEN and CDR2 is SYDVKM. CDR3 sequence reads: CASSRGLAGVYEQYF. The CDR3 DNA is TGTGCCAGCAGCCGTGGACTAGCGGGAGTATACGAGCAGTACTTC.

The chain has TRBV28 and TRBJ2-1, with a weak D call TRBD1 (5 bases). This CDR3 comprises 18 residues. The germline V gene has CDR1 MDHEN and CDR2 SYDVKM. Trimming shortened V by 5 bases and J by 7 bases, and 27 bases separated the two germline ends. CDR3 region: CASSERQSSLKRWNEQFF. The CDR3, as DNA: TGTGCCAGCAGTGAGCGACAGTCTTCCCTTAAGAGATGGAATGAGCAGTTCTTC.

V and J are TRBV30 and TRBJ1-6, with 9 bases identical to TRBD1. Germline V gene sequence: CDR1 GTSNPN, CDR2 SVGIG (reference sequence). The trim removed 7 bases at V and 9 bases at J, leaving 7 bases unmatched. The CDR3 consists of 13 residues. The CDR3 is CASGQGLGSPLHF. DNA for the CDR3: TGTGCCTCCGGACAGGGGTTGGGTTCACCCCTCCACTTT.

The chain recombines TRBV9 with TRBJ1-1; 8 nucleotides match TRBD1. Germline-derived CDR1 and CDR2 are SGDLS and YYNGEE. The J segment lost 4 bases and the V segment lost 4 bases, leaving 9 bases of the junction unmatched. The CDR3 loop spans 15 amino acids. The CDR3 sequence is CASSLGQGLGTEAFF. The CDR3 coding sequence is TGTGCCAGCAGCCTTGGACAGGGCTTAGGCACTGAAGCTTTCTTT.

J is TRBJ2-3 and V is TRBV6-5; the match to TRBD2 covers 9 bases. This CDR3 has 15 amino acids. The ends lost 4 bases at V and 4 bases at J; junction bases unmatched: 6. Germline V gene lookup returns CDR1 MNHEY and CDR2 SVGAGI. The CDR3 sequence: CASSSGRGGADTQYF. Here the CDR3 DNA reads TGTGCCAGCAGTTCGGGGCGCGGGGGGGCAGATACGCAGTATTTT.

The J gene is TRBJ1-2, the V gene TRBV18; D perhaps matches TRBD1 (6 bases). The CDR3 is 14 amino acids. V was clipped by 0 bases and J by 4 bases, with 9 bases between them. In germline, CDR1 is KGHSH, CDR2 LQKENI. The DNA for the CDR3 is TGTGCCAGCTCACCACCGGGGGGGGCCTATGGCTACACCTTC. It encodes CASSPPGGAYGYTF.

The rearrangement links TRBV28 to TRBJ1-5; 7 positions match TRBD1. The J segment lost 2 bases and the V segment lost 1 base, leaving 5 bases of the junction unmatched. The CDR3 is 16 residues long. Per the germline V gene, CDR1 is MDHEN and CDR2 is SYDVKM. The CDR3 DNA is TGTGCCAGCAGTTTATCGGGAACAGGGGGCAATCAGCCCCAGCATTTT. Its translation is CASSLSGTGGNQPQHF.

This rearrangement joins TRBV19 to TRBJ2-7, with D perhaps matching TRBD2 (6 bases). This CDR3 region has 14 residues. Germline V gives CDR1 LNHDA, CDR2 SQIVND (reference sequence). Trimming stripped 5 bases from V and 2 bases from J, with 13 bases between. The CDR3 loop is CASSLGGPAYEQYF. CDR3 sequence (DNA): TGTGCCAGTAGTCTGGGAGGACCAGCCTACGAGCAGTACTTC.

This sequence joins TRBV11-2 and TRBJ2-5; D unresolved. The germline V gene encodes CDR1 SGHAT and CDR2 FQNNGV. The germline V and J ends were trimmed by 2 bases and 2 bases, with 18 bases remaining between them. The CDR3 runs 17 residues. The DNA of the CDR3 is TGTGCCAGCAGCTTACGAGGTTTTTCCGCGGCTCAAGAGACCCAGTACTTC. Its protein is CASSLRGFSAAQETQYF.

The rearrangement links TRBV5-3 to TRBJ2-7, with D hard to call. TRBV5-3 is classed as an ORF, of uncertain function. CDR3 length: 15 amino acids. V was pared by 4 bases and J by 2 bases, with 16 bases between. Written as DNA, the CDR3 is TGTGCCAGAAGCCAAAAAGACACTTCCCCCTACGAGCAGTACTTC. Its translation: CARSQKDTSPYEQYF.

This chain links TRBV5-4 with TRBJ2-1, with 7 bases fitting TRBD1. Trimming at V came to 5 bases and at J to 6 bases, leaving 11 bases not matched to a gene. CDR3 length equals 15 residues. Germline V lookup: CDR1 SGHNT, CDR2 YYREEE (reference sequence). In nucleotides, the CDR3 is TGTGCCAGCAGTAAAGGGACAGCGGACCCCAATGAGCAGTTCTTC. Translation gives CASSKGTADPNEQFF. Full variable domain (missing parts from reference TRBV5-4 and TRBJ2-1): ETGVTQSPTHLIKTRGQQVTLRCSSQSGHNTVSWYQQALGQGPQFIFQYYREEENGRGNFPPRFSGLQFPNYSSELNVNALELDDSALYLCASSKGTADPNEQFFGPGTRLTVL.

This clone showed up just once. The rearrangement uses TRBV19 and TRBJ2-3; TRBD2 might be the D (6 bases). Trimming removed 6 bases at V and 0 bases at J, with 16 bases between. The germline V gene encodes CDR1 LNHDA and CDR2 SQIVND (reference sequence). The CDR3 runs 16 residues. CDR3 DNA sequence: TGTGCCAGTAGGCTATCGGGGAGGACTAGCACAGATACGCAGTATTTT. As protein: CASRLSGRTSTDTQYF. The full variable domain, with the rest looked up from reference TRBV19 and TRBJ2-3, is DGGITQSPKYLFRKEGQNVTLSCEQNLNHDAMYWYRQDPGQGLRLIYYSQIVNDFQKGDIAEGYSVSREKKESFPLTVTSAQKNPTAFYLCASRLSGRTSTDTQYFGPGTRLTVL.

The V gene is TRBV10-2, the J gene TRBJ1-5; 9 nucleotides agree with TRBD1. CDR3 length: 13 residues. The junction had 1 base not matched to a gene; V was cut back by 6 bases and J by 4 bases. In germline, CDR1 is WSHSY, CDR2 SAAADI. The CDR3 DNA is TGCGCCAGCAGGGGACAGGGTAATCAGCCCCAGCATTTT. Translated: CASRGQGNQPQHF.